This record concerns one T cell receptor beta chain sequence. The antigen remains undetermined. This sample is drawn from a study of brain T cells in children with intractable seizures. Overall study findings and caveats: Only CDR3 sequence similarity suggested viral specificity, without known HCMV serostatus.

Clones were read by immunoSEQ multiplex PCR, and TCRdb kept only the in-frame ones, dropping some. This sample has about 76,000 clones, with 90% to 95% found just once. V was trimmed by 3 bases and J by 0 bases, leaving 14 bases between them. From germline, CDR1 is LNHDA and CDR2 SQIVND (reference sequence). The CDR3 loop spans 17 amino acids. This specimen was peripheral blood, taken at surgery. This chain joins TRBV19 and TRBJ2-2; D is ambiguous. This receptor was taken from a boy under two years old with tuberous sclerosis and intractable seizures. The CDR3 spells CASSIFFPAANTGELFF. The CDR3 coding sequence is TGTGCCAGTAGTATTTTTTTCCCGGCGGCGAACACCGGGGAGCTGTTTTTT.